This TCR beta chain appears in the sequencing data of a study of blood T cell repertoires in COVID-19. Background on the study: Samples came from the United States, Italy and Spain, spanning acute and convalescent COVID-19. PBMCs, B-cell-depleted T cells, or T cells were the source of the cDNA or gDNA that made up the material.

As handled by the study authors: Nucleated cell counts were estimated from reference gene primer amplification. The method was immunoSEQ multiplex PCR; TCRdb's version includes in-frame clones alone and lacks a portion of them. V and J calls and clone size are copied from that table; D and trimming were computed from the DNA. The sample records approximately 210,000 clones, around four fifths being singletons. The CDR3 runs to 15 residues. Per germline, CDR1 MNHEY and CDR2 SVGAGI. With V trimmed by 6 bases and J by 3 bases, 9 bases remained unmatched. The sequence was obtained from a woman in her forties or fifties with acute or convalescent COVID-19. Specimen: peripheral blood. The J gene is TRBJ2-7, the V gene TRBV6-5; 9 nucleotides align to TRBD1. The CDR3 region is CASRPRDRALYEQYF. The CDR3 nucleotides are TGTGCCAGCAGACCCCGGGACAGGGCCCTCTACGAGCAGTACTTC.